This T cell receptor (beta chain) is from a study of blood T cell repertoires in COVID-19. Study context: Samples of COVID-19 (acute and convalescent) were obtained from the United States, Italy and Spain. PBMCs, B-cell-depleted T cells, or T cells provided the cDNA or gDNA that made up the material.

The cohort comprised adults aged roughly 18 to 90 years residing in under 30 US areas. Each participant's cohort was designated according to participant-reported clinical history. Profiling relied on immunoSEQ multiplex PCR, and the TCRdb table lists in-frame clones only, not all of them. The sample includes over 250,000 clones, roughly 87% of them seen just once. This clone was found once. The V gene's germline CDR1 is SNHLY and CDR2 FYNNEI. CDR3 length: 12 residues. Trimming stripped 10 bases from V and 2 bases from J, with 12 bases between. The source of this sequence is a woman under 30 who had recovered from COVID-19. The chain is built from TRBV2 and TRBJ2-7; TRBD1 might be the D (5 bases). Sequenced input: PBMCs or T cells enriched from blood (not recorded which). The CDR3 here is CATSRVPYEQYF. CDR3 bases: TGTGCCACTTCCAGGGTCCCCTACGAGCAGTACTTC.